The sequence of this TCR beta chain was determined in a study of shared clonotypes between healthy human individuals. General observations from the study: Sharing of clonotypes among donors was expected to vary with sequencing depth.

A remark on this clone: Its specificity is unknown.

Produced via immunoSEQ multiplex PCR; TCRdb's table is partial and in-frame only. Of some 900,000 clones in the sample, 60% to 85% were seen once. The donor cohort consisted entirely of Caucasian adults residing in Nashville, Tennessee. The CDR3 loop spans 17 amino acids. The germline CDR1 and CDR2 sequences are SGHRS and YFSETQ. Losses at the gene ends were 0 bases for V and 0 bases for J; bases not matched to a gene: 6. Material for sequencing was memory CD4+ T cells sorted from blood. Subset noted: CD45RA-negative fraction. The receptor's source is a man younger than 30 in good health. The V and J genes are TRBV5-1 and TRBJ2-1; 7 nucleotides line up with TRBD1. Written as DNA, the CDR3 is TGCGCCAGCAGCTTGGCCGGGACAGAAAGCTCCTACAATGAGCAGTTCTTC. Amino acids: CASSLAGTESSYNEQFF.